One and the same sample provided the 30 T cell receptor beta chains below, sequenced in a study of identical twins. TCRdb reanalysed the 5' RACE reads using MiXCR and keeps one entry per CDR3 protein. This sample has roughly 350,000 distinct CDR3 sequences, with around 9.7% found just once. Material: naive T cells sorted from blood. Source of these receptors: a woman aged 50 to 60 in good health.

In DNA, the CDR3 is TGTGCCAGTAGTATCGTGACAGGGGGGAGCAATCAGCCCCAGCATTTT. It specifies CASSIVTGGSNQPQHF. The V call is TRBV19, the J call TRBJ1-5, with 9 bases aligning to TRBD1. CDR1 is LNHDA, CDR2 SQIVND, per germline (reference sequence). The CDR3 is 16 amino acids. After removal of 3 bases from V and 1 base from J, the junction contained 4 bases not matched to a gene.

This clonotype was detected many times. The V and J genes are TRBV10-3 and TRBJ2-5; a possible D gene is TRBD2 (6 bases). This CDR3 has 13 amino acids. Germline assignment: CDR1 ENHRY and CDR2 SYGVKD. The V and J ends lost 8 bases and 1 base respectively, with 11 bases between them. The CDR3 sequence: CAIQTSPQETQYF. The CDR3 DNA is TGTGCCATCCAAACTAGCCCCCAAGAGACCCAGTACTTC.

This clonotype was detected many times. The chain joins TRBV2 to TRBJ2-7; TRBD1 matches 7 bases. CDR3 length: 13 amino acids. With 8 bases clipped from V and 2 bases from J, the junction kept 6 bases outside the gene matches. The V gene's germline CDR1 is SNHLY and CDR2 FYNNEI. CDR3 loop: CASLGQETYEQYV. The CDR3 DNA reads TGTGCCAGCCTCGGACAGGAAACCTACGAGCAGTACGTC.

CDR3 protein: CASSVRDRGFYEQYF. In nucleotides, the CDR3 is TGTGCCAGCAGCGTTCGGGACAGGGGTTTCTACGAGCAGTACTTC. This chain uses TRBV9 with TRBJ2-7; TRBD1 agrees at 10 bases. The V segment lost 2 bases and the J segment 3 bases; nucleotides outside the gene matches: 5. CDR1 is SGDLS, CDR2 YYNGEE, per germline. CDR3 size: 15 residues.

This clonotype has only a few counts. The chain uses TRBV12-3 or TRBV12-4 and TRBJ1-2, with unresolved D. Trimming cost V 5 bases and J 8 bases, with 15 bases left between them. This CDR3 is built from 13 residues. CDR3 DNA sequence: TGTGCCAGCAGTGCTGGAAATATGGTCGGCTACACCTTC. Encoded protein: CASSAGNMVGYTF.

This clonotype was observed a few times. The chain joins TRBV24-1 to TRBJ2-7, with 7 nucleotides matching TRBD1. Germline V gene lookup returns CDR1 KGHDR and CDR2 SFDVKD. The CDR3 sequence is 15 residues long. J lost 4 bases, V lost 3 bases, and 8 bases had no gene match. The DNA of the CDR3 is TGTGCCACCAGTGATGCGACAGGGCCCGAGTACGAGCAGTACTTC. It encodes CATSDATGPEYEQYF.

The V gene is TRBV10-2, the J gene TRBJ2-7; TRBD1 agrees at 8 bases. The CDR3 extends over 14 amino acids. Germline lookup yields CDR1 WSHSY and CDR2 SAAADI. The trim removed 0 bases at V and 6 bases at J, leaving 4 bases unmatched. The CDR3 sequence is CASSESTGVGEQYV. CDR3 in DNA: TGCGCCAGCAGTGAGTCGACAGGGGTTGGCGAGCAGTACGTC.

This clonotype was seen more than once but under ten times. The rearrangement uses TRBV15 and TRBJ2-3; 7 bases fit TRBD2. The CDR3 is made up of 15 amino acids. V was clipped by 5 bases and J by 2 bases; unmatched bases: 7. CDR1 is LNHNV and CDR2 is YYDKDF in the germline V gene (reference sequence). CDR3 nucleotides: TGTGCCACCAGCGGAACTAGCGACTTCACAGATACGCAGTATTTT. It encodes CATSGTSDFTDTQYF.

This clonotype has a handful of counts. J is TRBJ2-7 and V is TRBV30, with a tentative D call TRBD1 (6 bases). Germline CDR1 GTSNPN, CDR2 SVGIG (reference sequence). The length of the CDR3 is 15 residues. V lost 3 bases and J lost 4, with 19 bases in between. CDR3 bases: TGTGCCTGGAGGAGACCCGGACAGATGCCTTACGAGCAGTACTTC. This sequence encodes CAWRRPGQMPYEQYF.

The chain uses TRBV5-1 and TRBJ2-7; possibly TRBD1 or TRBD2 for D (5 bases each). The CDR3 consists of 14 residues. V was trimmed by 3 bases and J by 3 bases, leaving 13 bases between them. The germline gives CDR1 SGHRS, CDR2 YFSETQ. CDR3 DNA: TGCGCCAGCAGCTACGGGACCGATCACTACGAGCAGTACTTC. Translated, it gives CASSYGTDHYEQYF.

The gene calls are TRBV12-3 or TRBV12-4 and TRBJ2-5; D assignment may be TRBD1 or TRBD2 (5 bases each). CDR3 length: 14 amino acids. V lost 6 bases to trimming and J lost 0 bases, with 11 bases between them. In DNA form, the CDR3 reads TGTGCCAGCAGACCGGGACGGAACCAAGAGACCCAGTACTTC. This encodes CASRPGRNQETQYF.

The table lists this clonotype with many counts. The chain has TRBV4-1 and TRBJ1-4, with D maybe TRBD1 (5 bases). The CDR3 runs 14 residues. From germline, CDR1 is MGHRA and CDR2 YSYEKL. Trimming pared 0 bases from V and 8 bases from J, leaving 10 bases between. The CDR3 sequence: CASSQDPYREKLFF. The CDR3 coding sequence is TGCGCCAGCAGCCAAGATCCCTACAGGGAAAAACTGTTTTTT.

This clonotype was detected a few times. The chain joins TRBV6-2 or TRBV6-3 to TRBJ2-3, with D uncertain. The germline V gene encodes CDR1 MNHEY and CDR2 SVGEGT. The V gene lost 5 bases and the J gene lost 4 bases, with 4 bases spanning the gap. The CDR3 length is 11 residues. The CDR3 protein is CASSTADTQYF. Written as DNA, the CDR3 is TGTGCCAGCAGTACAGCAGATACGCAGTATTTT.

This clonotype turned up a few times. This chain links TRBV12-3 or TRBV12-4 with TRBJ2-1; perhaps TRBD2 as D (5 bases). V lost 6 bases, J lost 7 bases, and 16 bases lay in between. The CDR3 is 14 amino acids. In DNA form, the CDR3 reads TGTGCCAGCAGGGACTCGGCCCCTCGGAATGAGCAGTTCTTC. This sequence encodes CASRDSAPRNEQFF.

This clonotype was seen more than once but under ten times. V is TRBV13 and J is TRBJ2-3; D possibly matches TRBD1 or TRBD2 (5 bases each). The CDR3 extends over 16 amino acids. CDR1 and CDR2 (germline): PRHDT, FYEKMQ (reference sequence). The V gene lost 0 bases and the J gene lost 0 bases, with 10 bases spanning the gap. CDR3 amino acids: CASSLGFGTSTDTQYF. CDR3 in DNA: TGTGCCAGCAGCTTAGGGTTCGGGACGAGCACAGATACGCAGTATTTT. Full variable domain (remainder filled in from reference TRBV13 and TRBJ2-3): AAGVIQSPRHLIKEKRETATLKCYPIPRHDTVYWYQQGPGQDPQFLISFYEKMQSDKGSIPDRFSAQQFSDYHSELNMSSLELGDSALYFCASSLGFGTSTDTQYFGPGTRLTVL.

This clonotype appeared a few times. This chain connects TRBV24-1 to TRBJ2-2; D might be TRBD1 or TRBD2, each matching 5 bases. Looked up from germline, CDR1 is KGHDR and CDR2 is SFDVKD. V lost 0 bases and J lost 5, with 6 bases in between. The CDR3 sequence is 14 residues long. CDR3 nucleotide sequence: TGTGCCACCAGTGATTTGTGGGGGACCGGGGAGCTGTTTTTT. Protein product: CATSDLWGTGELFF.

This sequence joins TRBV29-1 and TRBJ2-7; the D gene is possibly TRBD1 (6 bases). The CDR3 runs 12 residues. Trimming removed 7 bases from V and 6 bases from J, with 16 bases in between. Germline V lookup: CDR1 SQVTM, CDR2 ANQGSEA. The CDR3 sequence: CSAEGESSEQYV. CDR3 in DNA: TGCAGCGCAGAGGGGGAATCGAGCGAGCAGTACGTC.

J is TRBJ2-3 and V is TRBV5-1; D not resolved. The germline V gene encodes CDR1 SGHRS and CDR2 YFSETQ. The CDR3 has 14 residues. Trimming removed 5 bases at V and 3 bases at J, with 13 bases between. The DNA for the CDR3 is TGCGCCAGCAGGGTGGTACTGGGAACAGATACGCAGTATTTT. Translation gives CASRVVLGTDTQYF.

This sequence joins TRBV11-3 and TRBJ2-5; weak D call: TRBD1 (6 bases). This CDR3 spans 15 amino acids. V was shortened by 3 bases and J by 4 bases, with 15 bases between the two germline ends. Germline V CDR1 and CDR2: SGHNT, YENEEA. CDR3 region: CASSFRKGQRETQYF. The DNA for the CDR3 is TGTGCCAGCAGCTTTAGGAAGGGACAACGAGAGACCCAGTACTTC.

This clonotype was seen repeatedly, ten times or more. V usage is TRBV12-3 or TRBV12-4 and J usage is TRBJ1-3; TRBD1 matches at 9 bases. The CDR3 contains 14 residues. With 4 bases clipped from V and 4 bases from J, the junction kept 2 bases outside the gene matches. This CDR3 reads CASSSGQGGNTIYF. CDR3 bases: TGTGCCAGCAGTTCGGGACAGGGAGGAAACACCATATATTTT.

The chain has TRBV4-1 and TRBJ2-3; D might be TRBD2 (6 bases). The CDR3 spans 14 residues. Germline assignment: CDR1 MGHRA and CDR2 YSYEKL. V lost 0 bases, J lost 3 bases, and 7 bases lay in between. The CDR3 spells CASSQEGRTDTQYF. The CDR3 DNA sequence: TGCGCCAGCAGCCAAGAAGGGAGGACAGATACGCAGTATTTT.

This clonotype has a handful of counts. V and J are TRBV2 and TRBJ2-1, with 9 bases that match TRBD2. This CDR3 is built from 12 residues. CDR1 is SNHLY and CDR2 is FYNNEI in the germline V gene. V was pared by 10 bases and J by 6 bases, with 4 bases of the junction left unmatched. The CDR3 nucleotides are TGTGCCATCACGGGACTAGCCAATGAGCAGTTCTTC. Its translation: CAITGLANEQFF.

The chain carries TRBV27 and TRBJ2-5; 8 nucleotides align to TRBD2. The J call may be mistaken, given a closer DNA end match to TRBJ2-1. The germline gives CDR1 MNHEY, CDR2 SMNVEV (reference sequence). The CDR3 extends over 18 amino acids. In nucleotides, the CDR3 is TGTGCCAGCAGTTTATCAGCGGGAGTGCCTATCCACGGACAGACCCAGTTCTTC. Residues: CASSLSAGVPIHGQTQFF.

This clonotype came up many times. The chain couples TRBV14 to TRBJ2-5, with D possibly TRBD1 on 6 matching bases. V shed 4 bases and J shed 3 bases, with 21 bases lying between them. Germline V lookup: CDR1 SGHDN, CDR2 FVKESK. This CDR3 region has 17 residues. CDR3 in amino acids: CASSRMGTRTEEETQYF. CDR3 DNA: TGTGCCAGCAGCCGAATGGGTACCCGGACAGAAGAAGAGACCCAGTACTTC.

This clonotype was recorded at least ten times. This chain joins TRBV12-3 or TRBV12-4 and TRBJ2-3, with D uncertain. The CDR3 consists of 14 residues. Trimming took off 6 bases at V and 4 bases at J, with 14 bases between the two ends. CDR3 in amino acids: CASSLALGPDTQYF. The CDR3, as DNA: TGTGCCAGCAGCTTGGCTCTAGGACCAGATACGCAGTATTTT.

This clonotype was recorded many times. The CDR3 DNA is TGTGCCAGCAGGCCACAGGGCCCATCACCCCTCCACTTT. Protein sequence: CASRPQGPSPLHF. This chain connects TRBV27 to TRBJ1-6; TRBD1 might be the D (6 bases). The CDR3 length is 13 residues. Trimming stripped 6 bases from V and 10 bases from J, with 13 bases between. CDR1 MNHEY and CDR2 SMNVEV come from the germline V gene (reference sequence).

The chain links TRBV29-1 to TRBJ2-2, with D tentatively TRBD2 (5 bases). Trimming pared 7 bases from V and 6 bases from J, leaving 9 bases between. In germline, CDR1 is SQVTM, CDR2 ANQGSEA. The CDR3 totals 11 residues. The CDR3 loop reads CSALGAGELFF. DNA for the CDR3: TGCAGCGCCCTCGGGGCCGGGGAGCTGTTTTTT.

This clonotype was detected many times. The genes are TRBV27 and TRBJ1-2; D is ambiguous. V was trimmed by 5 bases and J by 5 bases, leaving 6 bases between them. Germline CDR1 and CDR2: MNHEY and SMNVEV (reference sequence). The CDR3 covers 11 residues. The CDR3 DNA follows: TGTGCCAGCAGTCCCGGATATGGCTACACCTTC. Amino acid sequence: CASSPGYGYTF.

The CDR3 region is CASSSGGPNTEAFF. CDR3 in DNA: TGTGCCAGCAGCTCAGGGGGCCCGAACACTGAAGCTTTCTTT. The rearrangement joins TRBV7-9 to TRBJ1-1; TRBD1 aligns across 8 bases. With 4 bases clipped from V and 1 base from J, the junction kept 2 bases outside the gene matches. The CDR3 has 14 residues. Germline CDR1 and CDR2: SEHNR and FQNEAQ (reference sequence).

The sample holds many counts of this clonotype. This chain uses TRBV29-1 with TRBJ2-1, with a weak D call TRBD2 (6 bases). Germline V gene sequence: CDR1 SQVTM, CDR2 ANQGSEA. The CDR3 runs 14 residues. Trimming stripped 5 bases from V and 0 bases from J, with 11 bases between. The CDR3 is CSVPSSVSYNEQFF. The CDR3 DNA reads TGCAGCGTTCCTTCTAGCGTCTCCTACAATGAGCAGTTCTTC.